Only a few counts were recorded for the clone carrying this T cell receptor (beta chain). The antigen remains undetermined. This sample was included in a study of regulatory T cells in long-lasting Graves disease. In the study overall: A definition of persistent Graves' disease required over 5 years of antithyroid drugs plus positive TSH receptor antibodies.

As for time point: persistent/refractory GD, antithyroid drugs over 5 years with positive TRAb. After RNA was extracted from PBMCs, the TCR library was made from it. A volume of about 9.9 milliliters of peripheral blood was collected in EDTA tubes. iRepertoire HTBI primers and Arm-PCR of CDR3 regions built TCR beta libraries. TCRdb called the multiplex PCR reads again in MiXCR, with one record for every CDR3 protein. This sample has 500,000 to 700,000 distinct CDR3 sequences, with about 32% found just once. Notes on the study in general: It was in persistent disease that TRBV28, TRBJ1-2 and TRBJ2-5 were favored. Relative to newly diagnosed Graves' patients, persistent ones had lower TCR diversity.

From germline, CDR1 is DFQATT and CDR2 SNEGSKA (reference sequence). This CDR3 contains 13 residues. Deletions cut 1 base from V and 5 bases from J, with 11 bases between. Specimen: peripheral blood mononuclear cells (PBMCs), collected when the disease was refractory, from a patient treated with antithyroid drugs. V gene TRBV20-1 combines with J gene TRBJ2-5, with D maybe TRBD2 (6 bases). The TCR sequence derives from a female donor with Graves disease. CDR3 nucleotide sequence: TGCAGTGCTAGAGTGGAGGGCCCGGAGACCCAGTACTTC. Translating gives CSARVEGPETQYF.